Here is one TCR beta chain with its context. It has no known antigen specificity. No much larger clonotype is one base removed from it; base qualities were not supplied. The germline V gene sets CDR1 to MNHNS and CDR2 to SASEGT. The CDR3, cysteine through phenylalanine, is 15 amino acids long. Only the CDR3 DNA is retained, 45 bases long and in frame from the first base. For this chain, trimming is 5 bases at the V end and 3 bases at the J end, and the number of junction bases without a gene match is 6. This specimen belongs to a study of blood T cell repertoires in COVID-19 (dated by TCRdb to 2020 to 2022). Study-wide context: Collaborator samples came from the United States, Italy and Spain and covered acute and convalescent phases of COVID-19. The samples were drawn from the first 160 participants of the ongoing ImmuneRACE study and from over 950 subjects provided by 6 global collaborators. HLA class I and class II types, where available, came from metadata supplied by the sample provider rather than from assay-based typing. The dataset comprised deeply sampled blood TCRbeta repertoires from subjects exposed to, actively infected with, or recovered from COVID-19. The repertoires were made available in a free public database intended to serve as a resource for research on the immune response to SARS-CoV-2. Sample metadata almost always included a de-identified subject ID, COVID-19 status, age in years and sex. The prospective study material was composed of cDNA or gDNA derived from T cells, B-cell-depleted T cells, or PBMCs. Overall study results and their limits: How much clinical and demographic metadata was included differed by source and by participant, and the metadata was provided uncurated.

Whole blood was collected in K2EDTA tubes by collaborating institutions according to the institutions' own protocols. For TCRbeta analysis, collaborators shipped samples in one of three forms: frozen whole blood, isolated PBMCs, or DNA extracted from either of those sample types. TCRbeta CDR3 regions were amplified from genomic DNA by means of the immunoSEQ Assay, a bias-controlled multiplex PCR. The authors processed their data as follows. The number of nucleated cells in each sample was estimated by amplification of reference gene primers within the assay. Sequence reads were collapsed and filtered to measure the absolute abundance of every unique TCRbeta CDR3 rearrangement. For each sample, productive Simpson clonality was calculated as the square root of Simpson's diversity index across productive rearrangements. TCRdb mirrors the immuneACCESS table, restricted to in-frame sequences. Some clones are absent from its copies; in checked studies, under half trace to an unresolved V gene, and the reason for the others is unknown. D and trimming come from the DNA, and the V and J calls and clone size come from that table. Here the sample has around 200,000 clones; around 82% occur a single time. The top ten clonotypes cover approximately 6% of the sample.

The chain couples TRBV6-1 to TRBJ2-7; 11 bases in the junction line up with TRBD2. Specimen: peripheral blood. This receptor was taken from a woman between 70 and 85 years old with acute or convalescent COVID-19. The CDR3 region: CASSSPGLADYEQYF. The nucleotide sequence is TGTGCCAGCAGTTCACCGGGACTAGCGGACTACGAGCAGTACTTC.